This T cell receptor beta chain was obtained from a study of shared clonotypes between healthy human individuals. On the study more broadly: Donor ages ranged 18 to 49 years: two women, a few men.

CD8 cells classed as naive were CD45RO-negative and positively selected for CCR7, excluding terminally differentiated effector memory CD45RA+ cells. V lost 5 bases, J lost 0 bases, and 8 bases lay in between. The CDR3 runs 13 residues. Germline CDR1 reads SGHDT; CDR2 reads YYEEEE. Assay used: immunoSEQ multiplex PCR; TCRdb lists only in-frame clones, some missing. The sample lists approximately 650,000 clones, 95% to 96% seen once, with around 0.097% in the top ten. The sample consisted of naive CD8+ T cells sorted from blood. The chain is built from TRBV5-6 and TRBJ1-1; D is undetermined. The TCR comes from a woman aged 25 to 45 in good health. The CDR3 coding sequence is TGTGCCAGCAGTATCCACCTGAACACTGAAGCTTTCTTT. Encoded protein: CASSIHLNTEAFF.